This TCR beta chain is drawn from a study of blood T cell repertoires in COVID-19. Study details: Two negative PCRs, clearance, or symptom resolution were required of recovered Cohort 3 donors.

The repertoire was sequenced with immunoSEQ multiplex PCR; TCRdb's copy has only in-frame clones and lacks some. The table records a few hundred thousand clones, about 87% of them present only once. The CDR3 runs to 16 residues. Germline V lookup: CDR1 SSHAT, CDR2 FNYEAQ (reference sequence). The V and J ends lost 3 bases and 4 bases respectively, with 18 bases between them. Living in 24 US areas, the participants were between about 18 and 100 years of age. Self-reported history from a screening survey and questionnaire set each donor's cohort. The chain carries TRBV7-7 and TRBJ2-5, with a weak D call TRBD1 (6 bases). The sequence was collected from a man between 40 and 49 years old in a cohort exposed to, infected with or recovered from COVID-19 (not recorded which). Specimen: PBMCs or T cells enriched from blood (not recorded which). CDR3 sequence (DNA): TGTGCCAGCAGCTTCACCGGGACACTACGAGGAGAGACCCAGTACTTC. It yields the protein CASSFTGTLRGETQYF.